Below are 23 T cell receptor beta chains sequenced from a single sample in a study of shared clonotypes between healthy human individuals. The repertoire was sequenced with immunoSEQ multiplex PCR; TCRdb's copy has only in-frame clones and lacks some. The sample holds some 1,100,000 clones, approximately 80% seen once. Sequencing was performed on memory CD4+ T cells from PBMCs. Subset given: CD45RA-negative fraction. The receptors stem from a man between 18 and 29 years old in good health. Some clones in this sample may be carry-over from other donors' samples.

CDR3 bases: TGTGCCAGCAGGGAGCTAGCGGGAGCATCTAAAGAGCAGTACTTC. This translates into CASRELAGASKEQYF. J is TRBJ2-7 and V is TRBV7-8, with TRBD2 identical over 10 bases. Germline V gene lookup returns CDR1 SGHVS and CDR2 FQNEAQ. There are 15 residues in the CDR3. The junction had 12 bases not matched to a gene; V was cut back by 6 bases and J by 7 bases.

This clone appeared once. The chain has TRBV7-2 and TRBJ2-7; D tentatively reads TRBD1 or TRBD2 (5 bases each). V lost 2 bases to trimming and J lost 6 bases, with 14 bases between them. Per the germline V gene, CDR1 is SGHTA and CDR2 is FQGNSA. This CDR3 has 14 amino acids. CDR3 amino acids: CASSLRGTPAEQYF. The CDR3 coding sequence is TGTGCCAGCAGCTTAAGAGGGACCCCGGCCGAGCAGTACTTC. Variable domain in full (rest from reference TRBV7-2 and TRBJ2-7): GAGVSQSPSNKVTEKGKDVELRCDPISGHTALYWYRQSLGQGLEFLIYFQGNSAPDKSGLPSDRFSAERTGGSVSTLTIQRTQQEDSAVYLCASSLRGTPAEQYFGPGTRLTVT.

The rearrangement links TRBV5-4 to TRBJ2-6; D is unclear. Germline CDR1 SGHNT, CDR2 YYREEE (reference sequence). This CDR3 is 17 amino acids long. The V end lost 2 bases, the J end lost 2 bases, and 14 bases lay between the germline ends. The CDR3 DNA reads TGTGCCAGCAGCTTTTTTGTTCTTGGGGCTGGGGCCAACGTCCTGACTTTC. This codes for CASSFFVLGAGANVLTF.

This clone was detected a few times. This sequence joins TRBV10-1 and TRBJ2-5; D might be TRBD1 or TRBD2, each matching 5 bases. Trimming cost V 5 bases and J 1 base, with 14 bases left between them. The germline gives CDR1 WNHNN, CDR2 SYGVQD (reference sequence). The length of the CDR3 is 15 residues. The CDR3 DNA follows: TGCGCCAGCAGTTTTAATGAGGGACCCCAAGAGACCCAGTACTTC. It encodes CASSFNEGPQETQYF.

J is TRBJ2-5 and V is TRBV25-1, with a weak D call TRBD2 (5 bases). The J call may be faulty, since TRBJ2-7 better matches the DNA end. The CDR3 has 16 amino acids. Germline V gives CDR1 MGHDK, CDR2 SYGVNS. The DNA for the CDR3 is TGTGCCAGCAGTGATTGGCCTGAGGGTAACTCCTACGAGCAGTACTTC. It codes for CASSDWPEGNSYEQYF.

The chain links TRBV28 to TRBJ1-5; a weak D match, TRBD1 (5 bases). The CDR3 is made up of 14 amino acids. Trimming removed 3 bases at V and 4 bases at J, with 10 bases between. Germline-derived CDR1 and CDR2 are MDHEN and SYDVKM. This chain's CDR3 is CASSLGRENQPQHF. The CDR3 DNA is TGTGCCAGCAGTTTGGGGCGTGAAAATCAGCCCCAGCATTTT.

This chain uses TRBV2 with TRBJ2-5; D might be TRBD1 or TRBD2, each matching 5 bases. The germline CDR1 and CDR2 sequences are SNHLY and FYNNEI. The ends were cut back, 4 bases at V and 5 bases at J, with 11 bases in the middle. The CDR3 spans 13 residues. CDR3 nucleotides: TGTGCCAGCAGTGCTCCGGGGCGGGAGACCCAGTACTTC. It is translated as CASSAPGRETQYF.

In DNA, the CDR3 is TGTGCCAGCAGCTTGGCGGGCAGACCTACCTATGGCTACACCTTC. Translating it yields CASSLAGRPTYGYTF. The rearrangement uses TRBV5-4 and TRBJ1-2; D not resolved. Deletions cut 0 bases from V and 4 bases from J, with 13 bases between. Germline V gives CDR1 SGHNT, CDR2 YYREEE (reference sequence). The CDR3 sequence is 15 residues long.

V gene TRBV20-1 combines with J gene TRBJ1-1; D is unclear. The germline gives CDR1 DFQATT, CDR2 SNEGSKA (reference sequence). There are 11 residues in the CDR3. The V end was cut by 6 bases, the J end by 7 bases, with 12 bases between. The CDR3 nucleotides read TGCAGTGCCGGAGGCCGTGGTGAAGCTTTCTTT. Translating it yields CSAGGRGEAFF.

CDR3 sequence reads: CASSLSGVAKNIQYF. The CDR3 DNA is TGTGCCAGCAGTTTATCAGGGGTAGCCAAAAACATTCAGTACTTC. The chain is built from TRBV28 and TRBJ2-4; D may be TRBD1 (6 bases). Trimming took off 1 base at V and 0 bases at J, with 7 bases between the two ends. Germline assignment: CDR1 MDHEN and CDR2 SYDVKM. This CDR3 comprises 15 residues. Based on the CDR3 plus reference TRBV28 and TRBJ2-4, the full variable domain is DVKVTQSSRYLVKRTGEKVFLECVQDMDHENMFWYRQDPGLGLRLIYFSYDVKMKEKGDIPEGYSVSREKKERFSLILESASTNQTSMYLCASSLSGVAKNIQYFGAGTRLSVL.

This rearrangement joins TRBV5-1 to TRBJ2-5, with TRBD2 as a possible D gene (5 bases). The CDR3 runs to 15 residues. V lost 2 bases and J lost 0, with 11 bases in between. Germline-derived CDR1 and CDR2 are SGHRS and YFSETQ. The chain's CDR3 is CASSFRPDYQETQYF. The CDR3 DNA sequence: TGCGCCAGCAGCTTCAGACCGGACTACCAAGAGACCCAGTACTTC.

The chain is built from TRBV28 and TRBJ1-2; D might be TRBD1 (5 bases). The germline V and J ends were trimmed by 3 bases and 2 bases, with 10 bases remaining between them. The CDR3 has 14 amino acids. Germline-derived CDR1 and CDR2 are MDHEN and SYDVKM. The CDR3 is CASSLGRANYGYTF. Written as DNA, the CDR3 is TGTGCCAGCAGTTTGGGCAGGGCCAACTATGGCTACACCTTC.

The chain has TRBV30 and TRBJ1-3, with unresolved D. Between the trimmed V and J ends, which lost 1 base and 3 bases, there was a span of 7 bases. The CDR3 length is 13 residues. CDR1 and CDR2 from the germline V gene are GTSNPN and SVGIG (reference sequence). The CDR3 coding sequence is TGTGCCTGGAGTGACCCCTATGGAAACACCATATATTTT. This codes for CAWSDPYGNTIYF.

There are a few counts of this clone. The chain couples TRBV6-5 to TRBJ1-3; D might be TRBD1 (5 bases). Germline assignment: CDR1 MNHEY and CDR2 SVGAGI. V was shortened by 5 bases and J by 4 bases, with 12 bases between the two germline ends. This CDR3 has 14 amino acids. CDR3 coding DNA: TGTGCCAGCAGTACTGCAGGGTCCGGAAACACCATATATTTT. It is translated as CASSTAGSGNTIYF.

This clone was counted only a few times. The chain uses TRBV18 and TRBJ1-1; no reliable D call. The CDR3 sequence is 13 residues long. The V end lost 5 bases, the J end lost 0 bases, and 7 bases lay between the germline ends. The germline gives CDR1 KGHSH, CDR2 LQKENI. CDR3: CASSTEVNTEAFF. The CDR3 region has the DNA TGTGCCAGCTCAACCGAGGTGAACACTGAAGCTTTCTTT.

V and J are TRBV2 and TRBJ2-3; TRBD1 or TRBD2 may be the D gene (5 bases each). The germline gives CDR1 SNHLY, CDR2 FYNNEI. With 6 bases removed from V and 2 bases from J, the gap between germline ends came to 15 bases. The CDR3 extends over 15 amino acids. The CDR3 sequence is CASRAGTLYTDTQYF. As DNA, the CDR3 is TGTGCCAGCAGGGCCGGGACCCTCTACACAGATACGCAGTATTTT.

V and J are TRBV29-1 and TRBJ2-7; 7 bases match TRBD1. The germline CDR1 and CDR2 sequences are SQVTM and ANQGSEA. Trimming took 3 bases from V and 6 from J; bases not matched to a gene: 5. CDR3 length: 12 amino acids. The CDR3 spells CSVETGSTEQYF. CDR3 DNA sequence: TGCAGCGTTGAGACAGGGAGTACCGAGCAGTACTTC.

This clone occurred a few times. The chain uses TRBV6-5 and TRBJ2-2, with D perhaps assigned TRBD1 or TRBD2 (5 bases each). The CDR3 contains 16 residues. Per the germline V gene, CDR1 is MNHEY and CDR2 is SVGAGI. V was trimmed by 2 bases and J by 5 bases, leaving 15 bases between them. CDR3 protein: CASSYGTRSRTGELFF. DNA of the CDR3: TGTGCCAGCAGTTACGGGACGAGGTCTAGGACCGGGGAGCTGTTTTTT.

V gene TRBV10-3 combines with J gene TRBJ2-2; the match to TRBD2 covers 8 bases. Germline V gene data show CDR1 as ENHRY and CDR2 as SYGVKD. V shed 7 bases, J shed 6 bases, and the junction held 7 bases outside the gene matches. The CDR3 is made up of 14 amino acids. CDR3 in amino acids: CAITGGRSAGELFF. DNA of the CDR3: TGTGCCATCACGGGCGGGAGGTCGGCCGGGGAGCTGTTTTTT.

The rearrangement links TRBV9 to TRBJ1-4; 7 bases fit TRBD1. V was pared by 0 bases and J by 4 bases, with 6 bases of the junction left unmatched. From germline, CDR1 is SGDLS and CDR2 YYNGEE. The CDR3 length is 16 residues. The CDR3 coding sequence is TGTGCCAGCAGCGTAGGAGCGGGACAGCGTAATGAAAAACTGTTTTTT. Translated: CASSVGAGQRNEKLFF.

The chain couples TRBV7-9 to TRBJ2-2; TRBD2 matches at 10 bases. CDR3 length equals 15 residues. With V trimmed by 2 bases and J by 6 bases, 3 bases remained unmatched. Germline V gene data show CDR1 as SEHNR and CDR2 as FQNEAQ (reference sequence). This chain's CDR3 is CASSLRGLAPGELFF. Here the CDR3 DNA reads TGTGCCAGCAGCTTAAGGGGACTAGCGCCCGGGGAGCTGTTTTTT.

Of note for this clone: This CDR3 is also generated by other DNA sequences in the sample. The chain has TRBV9 and TRBJ1-3, with TRBD1 as a possible D gene (6 bases). Germline V CDR1 and CDR2: SGDLS, YYNGEE. The V gene lost 2 bases and the J gene lost 2 bases, with 8 bases spanning the gap. The CDR3 has 14 amino acids. The CDR3 sequence: CASSVNRAGNTIYF. The CDR3 nucleotides read TGTGCCAGCAGCGTGAACAGGGCTGGAAACACCATATATTTT.

A few counts support this clone. CDR3 nucleotides: TGTGCCAGCTCACCACGGGGGACAGGGTCTTCGGAGACCCAGTACTTC. Its translation is CASSPRGTGSSETQYF. This sequence joins TRBV18 and TRBJ2-5, with 9 nucleotides matching TRBD1. The CDR3 is 16 amino acids. The J segment lost 5 bases and the V segment lost 1 base, leaving 8 bases of the junction unmatched. Per germline, CDR1 KGHSH and CDR2 LQKENI.